The TCR beta chain described here comes from a study of shared clonotypes between healthy human individuals. Study as a whole: Each donor had three CD4 naive, three CD4 memory, two CD8 naive and one CD8 memory plate. General study results and limits: Shared clonotypes across all four donors exceeded non-shared ones in generation probability. Memory subsets had estimated richness that was generally smaller than that of naive subsets.

Naive CD4+ cells were CD45RA-selected; the remaining cells were memory. About this clone itself: Its antigen is unknown. Additional DNA sequences in this sample encode the identical CDR3.

This CDR3 contains 13 residues. The V gene's germline CDR1 is SGHDT and CDR2 YYEEEE. Trimming at V came to 0 bases and at J to 5 bases, leaving 2 bases not matched to a gene. Method: immunoSEQ multiplex PCR; TCRdb's copy keeps in-frame clones and lacks some. Of roughly 2.2 million clones in the sample, over 85% were seen once. The specimen sequenced was naive CD4+ T cells from PBMCs. Subset: CD45RA+ positively selected. The sequence derives from a man younger than 35 in good health. Some clones in this sample may be carry-over from other donors' samples. The chain joins TRBV5-6 to TRBJ2-7; 7 nucleotides line up with TRBD2. The CDR3 here is CASSLGGRDEQYF. The DNA of the CDR3 is TGTGCCAGCAGCTTGGGGGGGAGGGACGAGCAGTACTTC.